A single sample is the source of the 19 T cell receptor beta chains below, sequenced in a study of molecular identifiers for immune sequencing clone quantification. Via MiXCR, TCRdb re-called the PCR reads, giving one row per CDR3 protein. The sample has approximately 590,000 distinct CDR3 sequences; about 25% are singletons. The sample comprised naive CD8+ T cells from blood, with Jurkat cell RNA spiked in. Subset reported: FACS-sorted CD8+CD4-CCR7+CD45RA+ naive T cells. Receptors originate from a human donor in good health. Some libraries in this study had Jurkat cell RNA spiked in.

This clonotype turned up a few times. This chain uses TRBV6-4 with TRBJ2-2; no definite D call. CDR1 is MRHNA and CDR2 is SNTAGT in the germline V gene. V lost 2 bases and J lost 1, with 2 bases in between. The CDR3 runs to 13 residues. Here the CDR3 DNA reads TGTGCCAGCAGTGACGAGAACACCGGGGAGCTGTTTTTT. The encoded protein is CASSDENTGELFF.

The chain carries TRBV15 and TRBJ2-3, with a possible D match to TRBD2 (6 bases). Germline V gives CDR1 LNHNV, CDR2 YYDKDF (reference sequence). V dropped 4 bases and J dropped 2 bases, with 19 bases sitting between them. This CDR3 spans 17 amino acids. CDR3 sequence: CATSKDLGWGDTDTQYF. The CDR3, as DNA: TGTGCCACCAGCAAGGATTTAGGGTGGGGGGACACAGATACGCAGTATTTT.

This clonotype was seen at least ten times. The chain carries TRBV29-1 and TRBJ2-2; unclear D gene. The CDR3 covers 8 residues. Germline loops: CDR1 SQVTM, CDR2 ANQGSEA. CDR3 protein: CLVGELFF. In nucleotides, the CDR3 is TGCTTAGTAGGGGAGCTGTTTTTT.

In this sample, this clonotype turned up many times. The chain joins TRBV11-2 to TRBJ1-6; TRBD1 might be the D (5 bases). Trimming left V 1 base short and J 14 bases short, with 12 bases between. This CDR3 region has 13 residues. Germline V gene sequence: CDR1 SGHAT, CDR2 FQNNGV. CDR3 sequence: CASSLGQFPTLHF. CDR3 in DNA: TGTGCCAGCAGCTTAGGACAGTTCCCCACCCTCCACTTT.

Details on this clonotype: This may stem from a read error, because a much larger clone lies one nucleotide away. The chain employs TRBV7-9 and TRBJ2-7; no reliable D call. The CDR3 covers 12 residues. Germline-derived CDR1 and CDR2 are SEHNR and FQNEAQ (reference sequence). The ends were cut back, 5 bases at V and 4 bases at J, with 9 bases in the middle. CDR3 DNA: TGTGCCAGCAGCACAAGCGTTTACGAGCAGTACTTC. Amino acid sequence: CASSTSVYEQYF.

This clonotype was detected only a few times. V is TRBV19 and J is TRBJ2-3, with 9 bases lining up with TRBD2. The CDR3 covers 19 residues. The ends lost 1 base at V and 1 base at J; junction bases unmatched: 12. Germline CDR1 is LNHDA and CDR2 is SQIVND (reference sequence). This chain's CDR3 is CASSIGPSGISIGTDTQYF. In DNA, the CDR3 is TGTGCCAGTAGTATAGGGCCTAGCGGGATTTCGATCGGCACAGATACGCAGTATTTT.

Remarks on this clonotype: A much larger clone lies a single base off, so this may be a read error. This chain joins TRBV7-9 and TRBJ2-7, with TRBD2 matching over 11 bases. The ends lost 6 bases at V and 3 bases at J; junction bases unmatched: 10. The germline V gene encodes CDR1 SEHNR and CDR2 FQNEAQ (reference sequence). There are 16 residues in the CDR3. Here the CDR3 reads CASSQSSGGLRYEQYF. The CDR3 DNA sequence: TGTGCCAGCAGTCAATCTAGCGGGGGGCTGCGCTACGAGCAGTACTTC.

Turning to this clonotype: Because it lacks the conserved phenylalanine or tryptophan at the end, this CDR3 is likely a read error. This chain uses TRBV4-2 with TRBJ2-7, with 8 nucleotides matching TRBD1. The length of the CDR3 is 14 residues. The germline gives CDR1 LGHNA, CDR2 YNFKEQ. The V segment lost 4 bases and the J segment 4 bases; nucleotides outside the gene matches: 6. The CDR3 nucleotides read TGTGCCAGCAGCCCGGGGACAGGCTCGTACGAGCAGTACCTC. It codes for CASSPGTGSYEQYL.

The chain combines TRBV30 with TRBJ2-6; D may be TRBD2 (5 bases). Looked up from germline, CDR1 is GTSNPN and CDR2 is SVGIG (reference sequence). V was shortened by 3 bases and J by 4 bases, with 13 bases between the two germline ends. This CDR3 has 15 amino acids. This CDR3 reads CAWSLEPGGANVLTF. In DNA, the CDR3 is TGTGCCTGGAGCCTCGAACCGGGGGGGGCCAACGTCCTGACTTTC.

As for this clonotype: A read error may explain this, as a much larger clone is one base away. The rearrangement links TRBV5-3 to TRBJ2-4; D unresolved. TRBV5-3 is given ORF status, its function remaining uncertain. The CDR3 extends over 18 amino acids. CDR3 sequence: CASSLSDPGVLVKNIQYF. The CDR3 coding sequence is TGTGCCAGCAGCTTGTCGGACCCCGGAGTCCTAGTCAAAAACATTCAGTACTTC.

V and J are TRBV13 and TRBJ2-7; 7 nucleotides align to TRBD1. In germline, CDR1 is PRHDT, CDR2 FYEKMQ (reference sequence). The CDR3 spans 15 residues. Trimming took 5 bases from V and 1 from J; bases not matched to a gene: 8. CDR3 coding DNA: TGTGCCAGCAGCCCTGGGACAGTCCCATCCTACGAGCAGTACTTC. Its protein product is CASSPGTVPSYEQYF. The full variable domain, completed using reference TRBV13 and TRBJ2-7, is AAGVIQSPRHLIKEKRETATLKCYPIPRHDTVYWYQQGPGQDPQFLISFYEKMQSDKGSIPDRFSAQQFSDYHSELNMSSLELGDSALYFCASSPGTVPSYEQYFGPGTRLTVT.

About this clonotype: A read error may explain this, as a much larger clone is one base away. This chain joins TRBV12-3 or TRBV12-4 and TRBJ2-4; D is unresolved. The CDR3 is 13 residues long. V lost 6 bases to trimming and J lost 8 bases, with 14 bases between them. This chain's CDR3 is CASSHDTLDIQYF. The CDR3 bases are TGTGCCAGCAGCCATGATACCCTTGACATTCAGTACTTC.

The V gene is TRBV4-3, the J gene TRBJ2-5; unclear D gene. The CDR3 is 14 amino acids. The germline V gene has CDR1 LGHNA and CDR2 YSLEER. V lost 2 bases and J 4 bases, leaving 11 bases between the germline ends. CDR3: CASSQTLMGETQYF. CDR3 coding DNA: TGCGCCAGCAGCCAAACCCTAATGGGAGAGACCCAGTACTTC.

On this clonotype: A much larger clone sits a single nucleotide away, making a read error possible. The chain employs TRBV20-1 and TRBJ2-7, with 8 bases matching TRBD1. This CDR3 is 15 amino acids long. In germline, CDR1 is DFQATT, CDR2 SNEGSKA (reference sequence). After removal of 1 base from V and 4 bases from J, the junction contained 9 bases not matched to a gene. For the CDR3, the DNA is TGCAGTGCTAGAGTACTGACAGGGGAGATGTACGAGCAGTACTTC. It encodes CSARVLTGEMYEQYF.

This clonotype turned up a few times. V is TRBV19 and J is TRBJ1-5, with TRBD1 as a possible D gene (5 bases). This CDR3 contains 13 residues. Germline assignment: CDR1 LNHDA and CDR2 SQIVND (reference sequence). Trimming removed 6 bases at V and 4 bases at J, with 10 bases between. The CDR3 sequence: CASSATVNQPQHF. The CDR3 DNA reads TGTGCCAGTAGCGCGACAGTAAATCAGCCCCAGCATTTT.

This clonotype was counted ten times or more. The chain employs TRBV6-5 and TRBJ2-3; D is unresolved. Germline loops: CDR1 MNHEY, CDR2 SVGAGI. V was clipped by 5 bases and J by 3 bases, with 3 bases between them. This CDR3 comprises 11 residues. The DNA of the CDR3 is TGTGCCAGCAGTAAGACAGATACGCAGTATTTT. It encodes CASSKTDTQYF.

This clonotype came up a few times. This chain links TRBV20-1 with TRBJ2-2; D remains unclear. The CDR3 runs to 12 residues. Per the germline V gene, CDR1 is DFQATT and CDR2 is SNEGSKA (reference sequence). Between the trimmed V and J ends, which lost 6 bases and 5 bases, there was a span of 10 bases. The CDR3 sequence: CSAGHRTGELFF. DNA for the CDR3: TGCAGTGCAGGGCATCGAACCGGGGAGCTGTTTTTT.

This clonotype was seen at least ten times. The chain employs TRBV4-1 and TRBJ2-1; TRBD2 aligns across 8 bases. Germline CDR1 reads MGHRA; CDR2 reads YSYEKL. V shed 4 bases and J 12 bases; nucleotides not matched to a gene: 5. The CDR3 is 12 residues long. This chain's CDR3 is CASSPGGLRQFF. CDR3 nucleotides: TGCGCCAGCAGCCCGGGGGGGCTGAGGCAGTTCTTC.

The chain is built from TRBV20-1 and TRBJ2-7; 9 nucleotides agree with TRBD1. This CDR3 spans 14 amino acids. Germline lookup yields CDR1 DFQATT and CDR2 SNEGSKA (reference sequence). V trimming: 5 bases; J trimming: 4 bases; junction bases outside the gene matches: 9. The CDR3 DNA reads TGCAGTGCTGGCCCCGGGACAGGGATGTACGAGCAGTACTTC. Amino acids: CSAGPGTGMYEQYF.